The 19 T cell receptor beta chains reported below all come from one sample, sequenced in a study of Ad26.COV2.S vaccination and SARS-CoV-2 variants. Method: immunoSEQ multiplex PCR; TCRdb's copy keeps in-frame clones and lacks some. The sample contains some 330,000 clones, 85% to 90% of which appear only once. Described treatment: roughly 20 received Ad26.COV2.S at low or high dose, single or two shots; several received placebo; per-sample allocation not given. The investigators took samples on day 63 after the first vaccine or placebo injection. The sample in question was peripheral blood, obtained in a trial of Ad26.COV2.S vaccine versus placebo. The receptors were sampled from a person between 18 and 65 years old who received the Ad26.COV2.S COVID-19 vaccine or a placebo.

The CDR3 sequence is CASSAGEGQQFF. The CDR3 DNA follows: TGTGCCAGCAGTGCAGGGGAGGGGCAGCAGTTCTTC. The chain uses TRBV2 and TRBJ2-1, with D possibly TRBD2 on 7 matching bases. Germline V CDR1 and CDR2: SNHLY, FYNNEI. The CDR3 has 12 amino acids. Trimming removed 4 bases from V and 11 bases from J, with 12 bases in between.

DNA of the CDR3: TGTGCCAGCAGAACGGGACAGCGCGAGCAGTACTTC. Protein sequence: CASRTGQREQYF. The chain uses TRBV12-3 or TRBV12-4 and TRBJ2-7; 7 nucleotides line up with TRBD1. The CDR3 spans 12 residues. J was trimmed by 6 bases and V by 6 bases; bases with no gene match: 5.

The V gene is TRBV7-2, the J gene TRBJ2-7; possibly TRBD1 or TRBD2 for D (6 bases each). Germline V gene sequence: CDR1 SGHTA, CDR2 FQGNSA. V lost 2 bases, J lost 0 bases, and 14 bases lay in between. The CDR3 sequence is 16 residues long. CDR3: CASSLRGDSSSYEQYF. The CDR3 nucleotides read TGTGCCAGCAGCTTAAGGGGGGACTCAAGCTCCTACGAGCAGTACTTC.

This clone was observed a few times. The rearrangement uses TRBV6-5 and TRBJ1-2, with TRBD1 matching 7 bases. CDR3 size: 15 residues. Germline trimming cut 7 bases from V and 4 bases from J; bases unmatched to any gene: 12. Germline V gives CDR1 MNHEY, CDR2 SVGAGI. The CDR3 loop is CASTSTGTHAYGYTF. DNA for the CDR3: TGTGCCAGCACCTCGACAGGGACTCATGCCTATGGCTACACCTTC.

The chain employs TRBV27 and TRBJ1-2; no clear D. This CDR3 region has 14 residues. The ends were cut back, 3 bases at V and 0 bases at J, with 8 bases in the middle. CDR1 MNHEY and CDR2 SMNVEV come from the germline V gene (reference sequence). CDR3 DNA sequence: TGTGCCAGCAGTTTTGGAAGGACTAACTATGGCTACACCTTC. Translating it yields CASSFGRTNYGYTF.

This sequence joins TRBV5-6 and TRBJ1-1, with TRBD1 matching over 11 bases. The CDR3 runs 18 residues. With V trimmed by 4 bases and J by 0 bases, 11 bases remained unmatched. Germline V gene lookup returns CDR1 SGHDT and CDR2 YYEEEE. The CDR3 nucleotides read TGTGCCAGCAGCCGAATCCCGGACAGGGGGCATATGAACACTGAAGCTTTCTTT. This translates into CASSRIPDRGHMNTEAFF.

This clone was seen once. The chain employs TRBV7-2 and TRBJ2-2; D is unresolved. Germline CDR1 is SGHTA and CDR2 is FQGNSA. Trimming stripped 1 base from V and 6 bases from J, with 12 bases between. CDR3 size: 15 residues. The CDR3: CASSLGSVRAGELFF. The CDR3 DNA is TGTGCCAGCAGCTTAGGGTCAGTGCGCGCCGGGGAGCTGTTTTTT. Full variable domain (missing parts from reference TRBV7-2 and TRBJ2-2): GAGVSQSPSNKVTEKGKDVELRCDPISGHTALYWYRQSLGQGLEFLIYFQGNSAPDKSGLPSDRFSAERTGGSVSTLTIQRTQQEDSAVYLCASSLGSVRAGELFFGEGSRLTVL.

A few counts support this clone. V and J are TRBV11-2 and TRBJ2-7, with 11 bases that match TRBD2. Germline V lookup: CDR1 SGHAT, CDR2 FQNNGV. V shed 4 bases, J shed 6 bases, and the junction held 5 bases outside the gene matches. This CDR3 is built from 14 residues. CDR3 amino acids: CASSSTSGRGEQYV. The CDR3 DNA is TGTGCCAGCAGCTCTACTAGCGGGAGAGGCGAGCAGTACGTC.

The sample holds a few counts of this clone. This chain uses TRBV7-8 with TRBJ1-1, with no clear D. The germline V gene has CDR1 SGHVS and CDR2 FQNEAQ. V lost 4 bases to trimming and J lost 0 bases, with 18 bases between them. The CDR3 loop spans 17 amino acids. The CDR3 region is CASSSTPGGRVNTEAFF. CDR3 bases: TGTGCCAGCAGCTCGACCCCCGGAGGGAGGGTGAACACTGAAGCTTTCTTT.

The chain joins TRBV4-1 to TRBJ1-2; D is uncertain. Germline loops: CDR1 MGHRA, CDR2 YSYEKL. The CDR3 totals 16 residues. V lost 2 bases and J 4 bases, leaving 17 bases between the germline ends. The CDR3 region is CASSQTSVFALYGYTF. The CDR3 DNA is TGCGCCAGCAGCCAAACTAGTGTCTTTGCCCTCTATGGCTACACCTTC.

V and J are TRBV11-2 and TRBJ2-7; D perhaps matches TRBD2 (7 bases). Trimming cost V 2 bases and J 5 bases, with 16 bases left between them. Germline V gives CDR1 SGHAT, CDR2 FQNNGV. This CDR3 has 15 residues. Here the CDR3 DNA reads TGTGCCAGCAGCTTACTCGGCGGGGGCGGCGACGAGCAGTACTTC. Translated, it gives CASSLLGGGGDEQYF. Using reference TRBV11-2 and TRBJ2-7 for the parts outside the CDR3, the full variable domain is EAGVAQSPRYKIIEKRQSVAFWCNPISGHATLYWYQQILGQGPKLLIQFQNNGVVDDSQLPKDRFSAERLKGVDSTLKIQPAKLEDSAVYLCASSLLGGGGDEQYFGPGTRLTVT.

The rearrangement joins TRBV14 to TRBJ1-1, with D perhaps TRBD1 (5 bases). This CDR3 comprises 13 residues. The V and J ends lost 6 bases and 4 bases respectively, with 12 bases between them. Germline V gene data show CDR1 as SGHDN and CDR2 as FVKESK. CDR3: CASRRDGATEAFF. In DNA form, the CDR3 reads TGTGCCAGCAGACGGGACGGCGCCACTGAAGCTTTCTTT. Full variable domain (remainder filled in from reference TRBV14 and TRBJ1-1): EAGVTQFPSHSVIEKGQTVTLRCDPISGHDNLYWYRRVMGKEIKFLLHFVKESKQDESGMPNNRFLAERTGGTYSTLKVQPAELEDSGVYFCASRRDGATEAFFGQGTRLTVV.

V is TRBV4-3 and J is TRBJ1-1; D gene unclear. The CDR3 is 14 residues long. CDR1 is LGHNA, CDR2 YSLEER, per germline. V was pared by 4 bases and J by 3 bases, with 12 bases between. The CDR3: CASSRGGVDTEAFF. The CDR3 coding sequence is TGCGCCAGCAGCCGGGGTGGGGTGGACACTGAAGCTTTCTTT.

The chain links TRBV24-1 to TRBJ2-1; D gene ambiguous. This CDR3 comprises 14 residues. The germline CDR1 and CDR2 sequences are KGHDR and SFDVKD. Trimming pared 9 bases from V and 5 bases from J, leaving 16 bases between. The CDR3, as DNA: TGTGCCACCTCAGCCATGGGGAACGACAATGAGCAGTTCTTC. This codes for CATSAMGNDNEQFF.

V is TRBV7-8 and J is TRBJ1-2; weak D call: TRBD1 (6 bases). The CDR3 is 15 residues long. Germline V lookup: CDR1 SGHVS, CDR2 FQNEAQ. Trimming removed 3 bases at V and 8 bases at J, with 19 bases between. In DNA form, the CDR3 reads TGTGCCAGCAGCTTGCGGACAGTAGGATCGGGCGGCTACACCTTC. This codes for CASSLRTVGSGGYTF.

This chain links TRBV10-3 with TRBJ1-4; D remains ambiguous. Deletions cut 6 bases from V and 3 bases from J, with 11 bases between. CDR3 length equals 14 residues. The germline gives CDR1 ENHRY, CDR2 SYGVKD. The chain's CDR3 is CAISDILANEKLFF. Written as DNA, the CDR3 is TGTGCCATCAGCGATATTCTGGCTAATGAAAAACTGTTTTTT.

The gene calls are TRBV19 and TRBJ2-3, with D unresolved. CDR3 length equals 15 residues. V was clipped by 7 bases and J by 0 bases, with 14 bases between them. Germline loops: CDR1 LNHDA, CDR2 SQIVND (reference sequence). The CDR3 bases are TGTGCCAGTACTCCTCGGGCAGCAAGCACAGATACGCAGTATTTT. Protein sequence: CASTPRAASTDTQYF.

This sequence joins TRBV14 and TRBJ1-2; D gene ambiguous. Trimming removed 4 bases at V and 8 bases at J, with 14 bases between. From germline, CDR1 is SGHDN and CDR2 FVKESK. The CDR3 sequence is 13 residues long. Written as DNA, the CDR3 is TGTGCCAGCAGCCCTCGGACCTCCGGCGGCTACACCTTC. The encoded protein is CASSPRTSGGYTF.

This sequence joins TRBV7-8 and TRBJ1-1; D gene unclear. Trimming pared 5 bases from V and 0 bases from J, leaving 7 bases between. CDR3 length: 13 amino acids. The germline V gene has CDR1 SGHVS and CDR2 FQNEAQ. The CDR3 nucleotides read TGTGCCAGCAGCCAACGATTGAACACTGAAGCTTTCTTT. Its protein is CASSQRLNTEAFF.